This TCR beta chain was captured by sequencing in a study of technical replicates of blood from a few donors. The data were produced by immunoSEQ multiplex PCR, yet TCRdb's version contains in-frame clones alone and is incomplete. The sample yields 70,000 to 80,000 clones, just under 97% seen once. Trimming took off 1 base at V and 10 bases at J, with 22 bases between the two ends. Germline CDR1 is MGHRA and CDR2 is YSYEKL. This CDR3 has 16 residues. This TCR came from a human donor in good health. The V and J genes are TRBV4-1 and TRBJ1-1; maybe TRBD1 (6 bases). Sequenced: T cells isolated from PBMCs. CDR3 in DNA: TGCGCCAGCAGCCAAGTACTCGGGCAGGGGAGGGCCAGAGCTTTCTTT. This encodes CASSQVLGQGRARAFF.